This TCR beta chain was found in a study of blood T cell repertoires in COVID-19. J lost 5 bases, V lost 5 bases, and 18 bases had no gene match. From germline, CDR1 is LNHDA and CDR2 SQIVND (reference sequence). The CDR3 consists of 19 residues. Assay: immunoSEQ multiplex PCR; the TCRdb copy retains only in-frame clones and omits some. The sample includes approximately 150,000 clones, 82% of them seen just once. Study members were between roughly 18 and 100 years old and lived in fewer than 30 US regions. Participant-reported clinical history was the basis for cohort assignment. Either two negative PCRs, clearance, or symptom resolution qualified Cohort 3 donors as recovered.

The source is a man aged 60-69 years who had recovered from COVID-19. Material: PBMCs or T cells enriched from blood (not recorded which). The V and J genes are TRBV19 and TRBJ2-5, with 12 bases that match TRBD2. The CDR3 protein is CASSLWTSGKTGRGETQYF. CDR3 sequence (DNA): TGTGCCAGTAGTTTATGGACTAGCGGGAAAACAGGGCGCGGGGAGACCCAGTACTTC.